This section outlines one T cell receptor beta chain sequence together with its context. The entry originates in a study of T cell changes during pregnancy in multiple sclerosis. TCRdb's copy holds only in-frame clones and misses some; the assay was immunoSEQ multiplex PCR. The sample contains over 45,000 clones, 80% to 95% of which appear only once. Germline V gives CDR1 SGHRS, CDR2 YFSETQ. V dropped 4 bases and J dropped 4; count of bases not matched to a gene: 3. CDR3 length: 15 residues. This sequence joins TRBV5-1 and TRBJ2-1, with 12 bases lining up with TRBD2. Source: peripheral blood, taken in the third trimester of pregnancy. This TCR came from a female donor in good health, enrolled as a control in a pregnancy study. In DNA form, the CDR3 reads TGCGCCAGCAGCCCGACTAGCGGGAGATACAATGAGCAGTTCTTC. Protein sequence: CASSPTSGRYNEQFF. The variable domain in full, with the rest retrieved from reference TRBV5-1 and TRBJ2-1, is KAGVTQTPRYLIKTRGQQVTLSCSPISGHRSVSWYQQTPGQGLQFLFEYFSETQRNKGNFPGRFSGRQFSNSRSEMNVSTLELGDSALYLCASSPTSGRYNEQFFGPGTRLTVL.